Listed here are 30 T cell receptor beta chains from one sample, sequenced in a study of blood T cell repertoires in COVID-19. Sequencing was performed with immunoSEQ multiplex PCR; in TCRdb, only in-frame clones are kept and a portion is missing. The table includes around 300,000 clones, 83% detected once. The sequencing sample was made of peripheral blood. The receptors derive from a woman between 45 and 65 years old who had recovered from COVID-19.

V gene TRBV7-9 combines with J gene TRBJ1-2; 9 bases line up with TRBD1. Germline V gene lookup returns CDR1 SEHNR and CDR2 FQNEAQ (reference sequence). The J segment lost 4 bases and the V segment lost 2 bases, leaving 5 bases of the junction unmatched. The CDR3 is 15 amino acids. The CDR3, as DNA: TGTGCCAGCAGCTTAAAGGAGACAGGGGGCTATGGCTACACCTTC. This sequence encodes CASSLKETGGYGYTF.

The J gene is TRBJ2-7, the V gene TRBV3-1 (or the pseudogene TRBV3-2); D remains ambiguous. The CDR3 runs 14 residues. The V gene lost 0 bases and the J gene lost 3 bases, with 9 bases spanning the gap. Germline CDR1 is LGHDT and CDR2 is YNNKEL (reference sequence). CDR3 bases: TGTGCCAGCAGCCAAGACCCTGCCAGCTACGAGCAGTACTTC. Its translation: CASSQDPASYEQYF.

The CDR3 protein is CATCGGLSTDTQYF. CDR3 coding DNA: TGTGCCACCTGCGGCGGACTTAGCACAGATACGCAGTATTTT. V usage is TRBV24-1 and J usage is TRBJ2-3; possibly TRBD2 for D (5 bases). V was cut by 9 bases and J by 0 bases, with 12 bases left in between. CDR3 size: 14 residues. CDR1 is KGHDR, CDR2 SFDVKD, per germline.

This chain links TRBV6-2 or TRBV6-3 with TRBJ2-2; perhaps TRBD1 as D (8 bases). The CDR3 totals 16 residues. The V and J ends lost 2 bases and 5 bases respectively, with 15 bases between them. CDR1 MNHEY and CDR2 SVGEGT come from the germline V gene. CDR3 nucleotide sequence: TGTGCCAGCAGTTACGCCGACAGGGGAGGGACCGGGGAGCTGTTTTTT. Protein product: CASSYADRGGTGELFF.

This clone has more than one count but fewer than ten. This chain joins TRBV4-3 and TRBJ2-3, with 13 bases matching TRBD2. There are 19 residues in the CDR3. From germline, CDR1 is LGHNA and CDR2 YSLEER. The V gene end was trimmed by 4 bases and the J gene end by 2 bases; junction bases not matched to a gene: 12. The CDR3 loop reads CASSRSGTSGISYTDTQYF. CDR3 DNA sequence: TGCGCCAGCAGCCGATCCGGGACTAGCGGGATCTCCTACACAGATACGCAGTATTTT.

The chain employs TRBV5-5 and TRBJ2-7; TRBD1 matches 7 bases. The V gene's germline CDR1 is SGHKS and CDR2 YYEKEE (reference sequence). The CDR3 contains 14 residues. J lost 2 bases, V lost 4 bases, and 6 bases had no gene match. The CDR3 sequence: CASSVTGTAYEQYF. The CDR3 DNA reads TGTGCCAGCAGCGTTACCGGGACAGCCTACGAGCAGTACTTC.

The genes are TRBV5-1 and TRBJ1-5; D is perhaps TRBD1 (6 bases). The germline gives CDR1 SGHRS, CDR2 YFSETQ. The V and J ends lost 4 bases and 4 bases respectively, with 12 bases between them. The CDR3 has 14 amino acids. This CDR3 is CASSPGTLNQPQHF. The DNA of the CDR3 is TGCGCCAGCAGCCCCGGGACACTTAATCAGCCCCAGCATTTT.

This clone came up many times. CDR3 nucleotide sequence: TGTGCCAGCAGCTTCCCACAGGGGGAGAACACTGAAGCTTTCTTT. Protein product: CASSFPQGENTEAFF. V usage is TRBV7-9 and J usage is TRBJ1-1, with TRBD1 identical over 8 bases. Germline V gives CDR1 SEHNR, CDR2 FQNEAQ (reference sequence). The CDR3 contains 15 residues. The J segment lost 1 base and the V segment lost 3 bases, leaving 4 bases of the junction unmatched.

CDR3 nucleotide sequence: TGTGCCAGCAGCAAGACAGGGGGCATCGGGGAGCTGTTTTTT. Translated: CASSKTGGIGELFF. The chain combines TRBV7-9 with TRBJ2-2, with 10 nucleotides matching TRBD1. The CDR3 totals 14 residues. V lost 5 bases, J lost 7 bases, and 4 bases stayed unmatched. Germline CDR1 is SEHNR and CDR2 is FQNEAQ (reference sequence).

The genes are TRBV11-2 and TRBJ2-2; 9 nucleotides match TRBD1. Germline V gene lookup returns CDR1 SGHAT and CDR2 FQNNGV. V was clipped by 5 bases and J by 5 bases; unmatched bases: 6. CDR3 length: 15 residues. The CDR3 DNA is TGTGCCAGCAGCCCCCGACAGGGGGGGACCGGGGAGCTGTTTTTT. Translated: CASSPRQGGTGELFF.

This rearrangement joins TRBV28 to TRBJ1-2; 7 bases map to TRBD1. V dropped 5 bases and J dropped 4; count of bases not matched to a gene: 10. The CDR3 covers 15 residues. From germline, CDR1 is MDHEN and CDR2 SYDVKM. The CDR3 protein is CASSQRDSRIYGYTF. DNA for the CDR3: TGTGCCAGCAGTCAACGGGACAGCCGAATCTATGGCTACACCTTC.

This sequence joins TRBV6-5 and TRBJ2-1; D is uncertain. Trimming pared 0 bases from V and 0 bases from J, leaving 6 bases between. The CDR3 has 15 residues. Germline CDR1 and CDR2: MNHEY and SVGAGI. The DNA for the CDR3 is TGTGCCAGCAGTTACTCCGGTCGCTCCTACAATGAGCAGTTCTTC. Amino acid sequence: CASSYSGRSYNEQFF.

This clone occurred a few times. V usage is TRBV5-1 and J usage is TRBJ1-1; D unclear. CDR3 length: 17 residues. In germline, CDR1 is SGHRS, CDR2 YFSETQ. With 0 bases removed from V and 1 base from J, the gap between germline ends came to 16 bases. For the CDR3, the DNA is TGCGCCAGCAGCTTGGCCATCGCCAGCGGCCCGAACACTGAAGCTTTCTTT. As protein: CASSLAIASGPNTEAFF. Looking up the rest from reference TRBV5-1 and TRBJ1-1 gives the full variable domain: KAGVTQTPRYLIKTRGQQVTLSCSPISGHRSVSWYQQTPGQGLQFLFEYFSETQRNKGNFPGRFSGRQFSNSRSEMNVSTLELGDSALYLCASSLAIASGPNTEAFFGQGTRLTVV.

The V and J genes are TRBV27 and TRBJ2-7, with 9 positions matching TRBD2. V was clipped by 5 bases and J by 2 bases; unmatched bases: 10. The CDR3 is 16 amino acids. Germline V lookup: CDR1 MNHEY, CDR2 SMNVEV (reference sequence). CDR3 nucleotide sequence: TGTGCCAGCAGTACTTTTGATGCGGGAGGGACCTACGAGCAGTACTTC. Amino acids: CASSTFDAGGTYEQYF.

The chain uses TRBV5-4 and TRBJ2-7; maybe TRBD1 (8 bases). The CDR3 extends over 15 amino acids. V lost 3 bases to trimming and J lost 2 bases, with 15 bases between them. The germline V gene encodes CDR1 SGHNT and CDR2 YYREEE (reference sequence). CDR3 DNA sequence: TGTGCCAGCAGCTATGGACAGGGACTAACCTACGAGCAGTACTTC. Its protein product is CASSYGQGLTYEQYF.

The rearrangement joins TRBV7-8 to TRBJ2-7; D gene unclear. The CDR3 is made up of 13 amino acids. Per germline, CDR1 SGHVS and CDR2 FQNEAQ. V lost 1 base to trimming and J lost 4 bases, with 8 bases between them. The CDR3 DNA reads as TGTGCCAGCAGCTTAGTGACTGCGTACGAGCAGTACTTC. Translating gives CASSLVTAYEQYF.

This clone was picked up a small number of times. V and J are TRBV12-3 or TRBV12-4 and TRBJ2-7, with 10 bases that match TRBD1. The CDR3 is made up of 13 amino acids. The V and J ends lost 5 bases and 6 bases, in that order; junction bases with no gene match: 4. This chain's CDR3 is CASSDRGQGEQYF. Written as DNA, the CDR3 is TGTGCCAGCAGTGACAGGGGGCAAGGCGAGCAGTACTTC.

The gene calls are TRBV30 and TRBJ2-3, with D maybe TRBD2 (6 bases). V lost 7 bases and J lost 8, with 22 bases in between. In germline, CDR1 is GTSNPN, CDR2 SVGIG (reference sequence). CDR3 length: 14 amino acids. The CDR3 DNA is TGTGCCTCCAATGTGGGGACTCACTTAACTACGCAGTATTTT. This sequence encodes CASNVGTHLTTQYF.

This chain joins TRBV4-2 and TRBJ2-5, with a weak D call TRBD2 (6 bases). The CDR3 contains 15 residues. CDR1 LGHNA and CDR2 YNFKEQ come from the germline V gene. The V gene lost 0 bases and the J gene lost 2 bases, with 10 bases spanning the gap. The CDR3 coding sequence is TGTGCCAGCAGCCAAGATCGCGGGGATCAAGAGACCCAGTACTTC. Translating gives CASSQDRGDQETQYF.

V and J are TRBV7-9 and TRBJ2-7, with 8 bases matching TRBD1. Unmatched junction bases numbered 7, after V lost 2 bases and J lost 7 bases. Germline lookup yields CDR1 SEHNR and CDR2 FQNEAQ (reference sequence). This CDR3 is built from 14 residues. The CDR3 bases are TGTGCCAGCAGCTTACGTCAGGGGGCCTGGGAGCAGTACTTC. Translation gives CASSLRQGAWEQYF.

DNA for the CDR3: TGTGCCAGCAGCCAGCGGGAGGGACAAGAGACCCAGTACTTC. Amino acid sequence: CASSQREGQETQYF. The chain uses TRBV7-9 and TRBJ2-5; TRBD2 matches at 10 bases. In germline, CDR1 is SEHNR, CDR2 FQNEAQ (reference sequence). The V segment lost 5 bases and the J segment 2 bases; nucleotides outside the gene matches: 2. The CDR3 has 14 amino acids. The complete variable domain, with remaining parts taken from reference TRBV7-9 and TRBJ2-5, reads DTGVSQNPRHKITKRGQNVTFRCDPISEHNRLYWYRQTLGQGPEFLTYFQNEAQLEKSRLLSDRFSAERPKGSFSTLEIQRTEQGDSAMYLCASSQREGQETQYFGPGTRLLVL.

The chain links TRBV9 to TRBJ1-3, with D unclear. The CDR3 sequence is 14 residues long. Trimming stripped 3 bases from V and 4 bases from J, with 11 bases between. CDR1 is SGDLS, CDR2 YYNGEE, per germline. The CDR3 loop is CASSAQELGNTIYF. The CDR3 nucleotides read TGTGCCAGCAGCGCTCAGGAATTGGGAAACACCATATATTTT.

This clone appeared a few times. The rearrangement uses TRBV15 and TRBJ2-7; perhaps TRBD1 as D (6 bases). Germline CDR1 is LNHNV and CDR2 is YYDKDF (reference sequence). This CDR3 has 14 amino acids. V gave up 3 bases and J gave up 0 bases, with 9 bases separating them. The CDR3 region is CATSRTGHSYEQYF. Here the CDR3 DNA reads TGTGCCACCAGCAGGACAGGACACTCCTACGAGCAGTACTTC. Together with reference TRBV15 and TRBJ2-7, the CDR3 gives the full variable domain: DAMVIQNPRYQVTQFGKPVTLSCSQTLNHNVMYWYQQKSSQAPKLLFHYYDKDFNNEADTPDNFQSRRPNTSFCFLDIRSPGLGDTAMYLCATSRTGHSYEQYFGPGTRLTVT.

The chain links TRBV28 to TRBJ1-5, with TRBD1 as a possible D gene (5 bases). The germline gives CDR1 MDHEN, CDR2 SYDVKM. V was trimmed by 7 bases and J by 2 bases, leaving 15 bases between them. The CDR3 runs 15 residues. The DNA of the CDR3 is TGTGCCAGCATGGGGGGTTCTTTGGGCAATCAGCCCCAGCATTTT. Translation gives CASMGGSLGNQPQHF.

The chain has TRBV5-4 and TRBJ1-2; D is unclear. Germline CDR1 reads SGHNT; CDR2 reads YYREEE (reference sequence). The CDR3 is made up of 13 amino acids. The V and J ends lost 3 bases and 4 bases respectively, with 10 bases between them. The CDR3 coding sequence is TGTGCCAGCAGCTCAGAAGGAGGCTATGGCTACACCTTC. Protein: CASSSEGGYGYTF.

V gene TRBV6-2 or TRBV6-3 combines with J gene TRBJ1-1; D perhaps matches TRBD1 (5 bases). Germline CDR1 MNHEY, CDR2 SVGEGT. The CDR3 is 15 residues long. Between the trimmed V and J ends, which lost 4 bases and 6 bases, there was a span of 18 bases. CDR3 loop: CASSFTGRVNPEAFF. CDR3 coding DNA: TGTGCCAGCAGTTTCACTGGCAGGGTTAACCCTGAAGCTTTCTTT.

Only a few counts were recorded for this clone. The chain combines TRBV10-2 with TRBJ2-1; maybe TRBD2 (5 bases). The V and J ends lost 3 bases and 3 bases respectively, with 6 bases between them. Germline V gene data show CDR1 as WSHSY and CDR2 as SAAADI. The CDR3 extends over 13 amino acids. The CDR3 here is CASSDSGYNEQFF. CDR3 DNA: TGCGCCAGCAGTGACAGCGGCTACAATGAGCAGTTCTTC.

The chain carries TRBV6-5 and TRBJ1-4; TRBD1 is a possible D gene (6 bases). The germline V gene encodes CDR1 MNHEY and CDR2 SVGAGI. This CDR3 has 15 amino acids. Trimming shortened V by 6 bases and J by 0 bases, and 11 bases separated the two germline ends. CDR3 loop: CASSRGGATNEKLFF. The CDR3 DNA is TGTGCCAGCAGCCGAGGGGGGGCAACTAATGAAAAACTGTTTTTT.

V is TRBV28 and J is TRBJ1-1, with D perhaps matching TRBD1 (6 bases). Trimming cost V 3 bases and J 6 bases, with 11 bases left between them. The CDR3 runs to 13 residues. The germline CDR1 and CDR2 sequences are MDHEN and SYDVKM. In DNA form, the CDR3 reads TGTGCCAGCAGTTTTCAGGGGTTTGCTGAAGCTTTCTTT. It is translated as CASSFQGFAEAFF. The variable domain in full, with the rest retrieved from reference TRBV28 and TRBJ1-1, is DVKVTQSSRYLVKRTGEKVFLECVQDMDHENMFWYRQDPGLGLRLIYFSYDVKMKEKGDIPEGYSVSREKKERFSLILESASTNQTSMYLCASSFQGFAEAFFGQGTRLTVV.

The J gene is TRBJ1-4, the V gene TRBV18, with D possibly matching TRBD1 (5 bases). The CDR3 sequence is 14 residues long. Germline loops: CDR1 KGHSH, CDR2 LQKENI. Trimming shortened V by 6 bases and J by 8 bases, and 16 bases separated the two germline ends. Written as DNA, the CDR3 is TGTGCCAGCTCGCCCGGGGCGGGGCCCGAAAAACTGTTTTTT. This gives the protein CASSPGAGPEKLFF.